The rows below give T cell receptor beta chains drawn from one sample of a study of blood T cell repertoires in COVID-19. The table came from immunoSEQ multiplex PCR; TCRdb's copy has only in-frame clones and leaves some out. Of tens of thousands of clones in the sample, 80% are singletons; the top ten hold approximately 20%. The specimen was peripheral blood. The receptors originated from a man aged 25-45 years with COVID-19, enrolled during active disease. CDR3s include the opening cysteine and the closing phenylalanine or tryptophan. The order of the fields is clone size, D gene, V gene, J gene, CDR3 DNA, CDR3 protein. D genes are given only for firm matches. Clone size, where shown, is once, few, many, or a class for clones that have expanded.

-,TRBD1,TRBV29-1,TRBJ2-1,TGCAGCGTTGGCCGGGACAGGTACAATGAGCAGTTCTTC,CSVGRDRYNEQFF
many,-,TRBV11-3,TRBJ1-3,TGTGCCAGCAGCTTATTTGGAGGCAGTGACGGAAACACCATATATTTT,CASSLFGGSDGNTIYF
-,-,TRBV6-5,TRBJ2-7,TGTGCCAGCAGTCGGGGGACGGTCGAGCAGTACTTC,CASSRGTVEQYF
-,TRBD1,TRBV2,TRBJ1-5,TGTGCCAGCAGTAAACAGGGGGATGGCAATCAGCCCCAGCATTTT,CASSKQGDGNQPQHF
-,-,TRBV19,TRBJ1-5,TGTGCCAGTAGTATGGTGGGGCAGCTAAATCAGCCCCAGCATTTT,CASSMVGQLNQPQHF
-,-,TRBV19,TRBJ1-5,TGTGCCAGTAGTATTCTGGGGGGGCAGGTGGATCAGCCCCAGCATTTT,CASSILGGQVDQPQHF
few,TRBD1,TRBV18,TRBJ1-1,TGTGCCAGCTCACCCCCCGGGACAGGGGGCACTGAAGCTTTCTTT,CASSPPGTGGTEAFF
-,-,TRBV5-1,TRBJ2-1,TGCGCCAGCAGCTTAGTCGAGCAGGAACTCAATGAGCAGTTCTTC,CASSLVEQELNEQFF
few,TRBD2,TRBV3-1/TRBV3-2,TRBJ2-7,TGTGCCAGCAGCCAAGTATCCCTAGCGGTATACGAGCAGTACTTC,CASSQVSLAVYEQYF
-,-,TRBV11-2,TRBJ2-7,TGTGCCAGCAGCCGCGCCCGACTCGACTACGAGCAGTACTTC,CASSRARLDYEQYF
-,TRBD2,TRBV11-2,TRBJ2-3,TGTGCCAGCAGCTCGCCTAGCGGGACCCGAGATACGCAGTATTTT,CASSSPSGTRDTQYF
-,TRBD1,TRBV7-9,TRBJ2-7,TGTGCCAGCAGTTTAGCGGGGACAGGGGTTCCCTTCGAGCAGTACTTC,CASSLAGTGVPFEQYF
-,-,TRBV28,TRBJ1-5,TGTGCCAGCACCCACCCCGGAGGGTCTCGCAATCAGCCCCAGCATTTT,CASTHPGGSRNQPQHF
-,-,TRBV28,TRBJ2-1,TGTGCCAGCAGTTTAACACAGGGCGGCTACCAGTTCTTC,CASSLTQGGYQFF
-,-,TRBV7-9,TRBJ1-3,TGTGCCAGCAGCCCCATGGTCCCGACCGCTAGCTCTGGAAACACCATATATTTT,CASSPMVPTASSGNTIYF
-,-,TRBV12-5,TRBJ1-5,TGTGCTAGTGGTTATGACAGCTACAATCAGCCCCAGCATTTT,CASGYDSYNQPQHF
-,TRBD1,TRBV15,TRBJ2-7,TGTGCCACCAGCAGAGGAGGGACAGCTGCGGACTACGAGCAGTACTTC,CATSRGGTAADYEQYF
once,TRBD2,TRBV5-6,TRBJ2-2,TGTGCCAGCAGCTTGGGAGCGGGGCCCAACACCGGGGAGCTGTTTTTT,CASSLGAGPNTGELFF
-,-,TRBV2,TRBJ1-2,TGTGCCAGCAAGATACAGGGATCTGATGGCTACACCTTC,CASKIQGSDGYTF
-,-,TRBV6-5,TRBJ2-1,TGTGCCAGCTGGACCCTGCGGGGTACCTACAATGAGCAGTTCTTC,CASWTLRGTYNEQFF
-,-,TRBV7-3,TRBJ2-3,TGTGCCAGCAGCTTCAGGGGGGGCACAGATACGCAGTATTTT,CASSFRGGTDTQYF
-,TRBD1,TRBV11-3,TRBJ1-1,TGTGCCAGCACCCTAGGACAGGGGGGAGCTTTCTTT,CASTLGQGGAFF
-,TRBD1,TRBV2,TRBJ2-2,TGTGCCAGTGGGACAGAGGGGACCGCCGGGGAGCTGTTTTTT,CASGTEGTAGELFF